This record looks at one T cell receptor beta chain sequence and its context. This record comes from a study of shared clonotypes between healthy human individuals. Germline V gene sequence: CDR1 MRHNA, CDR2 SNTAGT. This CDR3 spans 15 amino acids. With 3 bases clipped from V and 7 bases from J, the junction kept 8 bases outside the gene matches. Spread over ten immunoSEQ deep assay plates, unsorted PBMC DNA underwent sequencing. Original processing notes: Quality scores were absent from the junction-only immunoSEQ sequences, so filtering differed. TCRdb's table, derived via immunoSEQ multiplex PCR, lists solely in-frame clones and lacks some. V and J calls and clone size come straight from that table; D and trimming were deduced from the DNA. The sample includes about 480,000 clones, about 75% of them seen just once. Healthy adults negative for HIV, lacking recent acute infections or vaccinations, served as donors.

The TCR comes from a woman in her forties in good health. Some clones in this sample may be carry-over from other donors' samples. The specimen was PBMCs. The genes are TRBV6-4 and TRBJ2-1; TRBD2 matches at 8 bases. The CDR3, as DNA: TGTGCCAGCAGTGAAACTAGCGGAGGGGGTAATGAGCAGTTCTTC. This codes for CASSETSGGGNEQFF.